The sequence of this T cell receptor (beta chain) was determined in a study of Ad26.COV2.S vaccination and SARS-CoV-2 variants. Study-level background: Intramuscular Ad26.COV2.S at 5x10^10 or 1x10^11 viral particles. General observations from the study: Non-spike TCR breadth showed similarity between vaccine and placebo recipients.

The germline V gene encodes CDR1 LNHDA and CDR2 SQIVND (reference sequence). V was pared by 2 bases and J by 6 bases, with 11 bases between. The length of the CDR3 is 14 residues. Stated treatment: around 19 received Ad26.COV2.S at low or high dose, single or two shots; about 5 received placebo; per-sample allocation not given. Following the first vaccine or placebo injection, samples were taken on day 63. Cohort 1b enrolled adults aged 18-55 years in Boston. The protocol was immunoSEQ multiplex PCR, while the TCRdb copy is restricted to in-frame clones and leaves out a portion. Among over 400,000 clones listed, 75% to 90% were seen once. In the case of this clone: Antigen unknown.

The chain recombines TRBV19 with TRBJ2-4; D not resolved. The clonotype originates from a person between 18 and 60 years old who received the Ad26.COV2.S COVID-19 vaccine or a placebo. The sequencing used peripheral blood, collected in a trial of Ad26.COV2.S vaccine versus placebo. The CDR3 loop is CASSITGDRNIQYF. Here the CDR3 DNA reads TGTGCCAGTAGTATAACTGGGGATAGAAACATTCAGTACTTC. Using reference TRBV19 and TRBJ2-4 for the parts outside the CDR3, the full variable domain is DGGITQSPKYLFRKEGQNVTLSCEQNLNHDAMYWYRQDPGQGLRLIYYSQIVNDFQKGDIAEGYSVSREKKESFPLTVTSAQKNPTAFYLCASSITGDRNIQYFGAGTRLSVL.